A selection of T cell receptor beta chains follows, all from one sample in a study of blood T cells in healthy people across ages. Each CDR3 protein gets one entry after TCRdb re-called the 5' RACE reads with MiXCR. The sample contains 650,000 or so distinct CDR3 sequences, under 65% of which appear only once. Sequenced: blood. The receptors originated from a woman of 80 years or more in good health. CDR3s include the opening cysteine and the closing phenylalanine or tryptophan. The D gene is left open where the match is weak. Clone size is shown for a subset of rows, as once, few, many or a class of expanded clone.

j_call: TRBJ1-1
d_call: TRBD1
v_call: TRBV2
clone_size: few
cdr3_aa: CASNRDSNTEAFF
cdr3_nt: TGTGCCTCCAACCGGGACAGCAACACTGAAGCTTTCTTT

j_call: TRBJ2-7
d_call: .
v_call: TRBV6-2/TRBV6-3
clone_size: many
cdr3_aa: CASSPRPLARGTYEQYF
cdr3_nt: TGTGCCAGCAGTCCCCGCCCTCTAGCAAGGGGCACCTACGAGCAGTACTTC

j_call: TRBJ2-3
d_call: .
v_call: TRBV28
clone_size: many
cdr3_aa: CASSVPRHSDTQYF
cdr3_nt: TGTGCCAGCAGTGTACCAAGACACTCAGATACGCAGTATTTT

j_call: TRBJ1-6
d_call: .
v_call: TRBV4-1
clone_size: .
cdr3_aa: CACSQDAGPSSLNHNSPLHF
cdr3_nt: TGCGCCTGCAGCCAAGATGCGGGACCCTCATCCCTTAATCATAATTCACCCCTCCACTTT

j_call: TRBJ2-5
d_call: .
v_call: TRBV29-1
clone_size: .
cdr3_aa: CSVSGNEQYF
cdr3_nt: TGCAGCGTTAGCGGTAATGAGCAGTACTTC

j_call: TRBJ2-7
d_call: .
v_call: TRBV6-5
clone_size: many
cdr3_aa: CASSASVSPGYEQYF
cdr3_nt: TGTGCCAGCAGTGCCTCGGTTAGCCCAGGCTACGAGCAGTACTTC

j_call: TRBJ2-5
d_call: .
v_call: TRBV29-1
clone_size: .
cdr3_aa: CSHSGHSWEQYF
cdr3_nt: TGCAGCCATTCCGGACACTCGTGGGAGCAGTACTTC

j_call: TRBJ2-1
d_call: TRBD2
v_call: TRBV12-3/TRBV12-4
clone_size: .
cdr3_aa: CASSFWGGSYNEQFF
cdr3_nt: TGTGCCAGCAGTTTTTGGGGGGGCTCCTACAATGAGCAGTTCTTC

j_call: TRBJ2-7
d_call: .
v_call: TRBV27
clone_size: .
cdr3_aa: CASSFVYEQYF
cdr3_nt: TGTGCCAGCAGTTTTGTTTACGAGCAGTACTTC

j_call: TRBJ1-2
d_call: .
v_call: TRBV20-1
clone_size: .
cdr3_aa: CSARQAGGYGYTF
cdr3_nt: TGCAGTGCTAGACAGGCTGGGGGGTATGGCTACACCTTC

j_call: TRBJ1-1
d_call: TRBD1
v_call: TRBV15
clone_size: .
cdr3_aa: CATRTGANTEAFF
cdr3_nt: TGTGCCACCAGGACAGGGGCGAACACTGAAGCTTTCTTT

j_call: TRBJ2-3
d_call: .
v_call: TRBV4-2
clone_size: many
cdr3_aa: CASSQARNTDTQYF
cdr3_nt: TGTGCCAGCAGCCAAGCCCGCAACACGGATACGCAGTATTTT

j_call: TRBJ2-7
d_call: .
v_call: TRBV3-1
clone_size: .
cdr3_aa: CASSQETGLYNKQYF
cdr3_nt: TGTGCCAGCAGCCAAGAGACAGGACTCTACAATAAGCAGTACTTC

j_call: TRBJ2-1
d_call: TRBD2
v_call: TRBV7-3
clone_size: many
cdr3_aa: CASSLAGGLYNEQFF
cdr3_nt: TGTGCCAGCAGCCTAGCGGGGGGACTCTACAATGAGCAGTTCTTC

j_call: TRBJ2-2
d_call: TRBD2
v_call: TRBV12-3/TRBV12-4
clone_size: few
cdr3_aa: CASTRDYLANTGELFF
cdr3_nt: TGTGCCAGCACTCGGGACTACTTAGCGAACACCGGGGAGCTGTTTTTT